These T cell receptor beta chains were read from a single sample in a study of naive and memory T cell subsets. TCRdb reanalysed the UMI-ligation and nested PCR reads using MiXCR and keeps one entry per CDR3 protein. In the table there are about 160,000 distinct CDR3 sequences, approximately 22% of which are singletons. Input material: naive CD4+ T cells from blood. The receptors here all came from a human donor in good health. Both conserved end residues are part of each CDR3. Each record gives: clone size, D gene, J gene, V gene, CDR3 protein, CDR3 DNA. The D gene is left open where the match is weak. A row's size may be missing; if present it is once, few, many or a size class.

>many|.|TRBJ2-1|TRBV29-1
CSVGREGQFF
TGCAGCGTTGGGCGGGAAGGCCAGTTCTTC
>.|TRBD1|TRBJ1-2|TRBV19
CASSSTGTVNYGYTF
TGTGCCAGTAGCTCCACCGGGACAGTTAACTATGGCTACACCTTC
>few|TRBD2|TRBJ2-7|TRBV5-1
CASSHRTSGTTYEQYF
TGCGCCAGCAGCCATCGGACTAGCGGGACGACCTACGAGCAGTACTTC
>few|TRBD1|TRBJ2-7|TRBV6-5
CASNFGTGVGEQYF
TGTGCCAGCAACTTCGGGACAGGGGTGGGCGAGCAGTACTTC
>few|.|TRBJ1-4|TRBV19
CASSIVGGRNEKLFF
TGTGCCAGTAGTATAGTCGGCGGCAGGAATGAAAAACTGTTTTTT
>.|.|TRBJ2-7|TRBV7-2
CASSFSGSTPLEQYF
TGTGCCAGCAGCTTCAGCGGCTCTACCCCTCTCGAGCAGTACTTC
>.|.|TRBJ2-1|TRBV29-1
CSVRGDPEQFF
TGCAGCGTTAGAGGGGATCCTGAGCAGTTCTTC
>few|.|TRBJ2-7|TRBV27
CASSLGRGYSYEQYF
TGTGCCAGCAGTTTGGGCAGGGGTTACTCCTACGAGCAGTACTTC
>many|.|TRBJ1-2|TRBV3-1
CASSLRQVYGYTF
TGTGCCAGCAGCCTACGACAGGTCTATGGCTACACCTTC
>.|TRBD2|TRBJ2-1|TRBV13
CASSAPGLAGVGQFF
TGTGCCAGCAGCGCCCCCGGACTAGCGGGAGTAGGGCAGTTCTTC
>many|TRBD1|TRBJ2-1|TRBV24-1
CATSEPGTGERNEQFF
TGTGCCACCAGTGAACCCGGGACAGGGGAAAGAAATGAGCAGTTCTTC
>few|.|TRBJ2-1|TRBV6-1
CASSERRRGWNEQFF
TGTGCCAGCAGTGAACGAAGAAGGGGCTGGAATGAGCAGTTCTTC
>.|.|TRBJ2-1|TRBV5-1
CASSLVVGNEQFF
TGCGCCAGCAGCTTGGTGGTAGGGAATGAGCAGTTCTTC
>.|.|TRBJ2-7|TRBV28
CASSSPRDVSYEQYF
TGTGCCAGCAGTTCCCCCCGGGACGTCTCCTACGAGCAGTACTTC
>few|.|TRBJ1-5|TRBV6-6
CASSLTGGIQPQHF
TGTGCCAGCAGTCTAACCGGGGGTATACAGCCCCAGCATTTT
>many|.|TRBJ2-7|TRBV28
CASDSRYEQYF
TGTGCCAGTGACAGCCGCTACGAGCAGTACTTC
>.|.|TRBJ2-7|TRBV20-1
CSASGRGNYEQYF
TGCAGTGCTTCGGGGCGCGGTAACTACGAGCAGTACTTC
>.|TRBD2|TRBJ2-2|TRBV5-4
CASSPVAGGPNTGELFF
TGTGCCAGCAGCCCGGTTGCGGGAGGGCCGAACACCGGGGAGCTGTTTTTT
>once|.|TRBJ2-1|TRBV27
CASSLSRQSSYNEQFF
TGTGCCAGCAGTTTATCCCGGCAGAGCTCCTACAATGAGCAGTTCTTC
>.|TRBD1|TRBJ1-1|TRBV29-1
CSVTQGPNTEAFF
TGCAGCGTCACACAGGGGCCGAACACTGAAGCTTTCTTT
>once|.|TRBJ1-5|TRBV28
CASTLVTANQPQHF
TGTGCCAGCACCCTGGTTACAGCGAATCAGCCCCAGCATTTT
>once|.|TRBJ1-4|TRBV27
CASSLLVGTIMFF
TGTGCCAGCAGTTTATTGGTAGGGACGATAATGTTTTTT
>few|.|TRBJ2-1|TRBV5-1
CASSLEGFNEQFF
TGCGCCAGCAGCTTGGAGGGGTTCAATGAGCAGTTCTTC
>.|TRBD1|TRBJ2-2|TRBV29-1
CSAKGQYTGELFF
TGCAGCGCCAAGGGACAGTACACCGGGGAGCTGTTTTTT
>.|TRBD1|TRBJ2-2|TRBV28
CASRRDRGRAGELFF
TGTGCCAGCAGACGGGACAGGGGAAGGGCCGGGGAGCTGTTTTTT
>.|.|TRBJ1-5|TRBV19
CASTRGGLQPQHF
TGTGCCAGTACTCGAGGGGGGCTTCAGCCCCAGCATTTT
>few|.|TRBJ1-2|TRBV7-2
CASSPRQGMGGYTF
TGTGCCAGCAGCCCCCGGCAGGGGATGGGTGGCTACACCTTC
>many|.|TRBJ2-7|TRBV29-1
CSVAEIDEQYF
TGCAGCGTTGCCGAAATCGACGAGCAGTACTTC
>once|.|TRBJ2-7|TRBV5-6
CASSLGVESSQYF
TGTGCCAGCAGCTTGGGCGTCGAGAGCTCGCAGTACTTC
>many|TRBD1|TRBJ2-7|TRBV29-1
CSVGRMGQGHEQYF
TGCAGCGTCGGTAGAATGGGACAGGGGCACGAGCAGTACTTC
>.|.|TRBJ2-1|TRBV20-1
CSAKLRSNEQFF
TGCAGTGCTAAGCTCCGTTCGAATGAGCAGTTCTTC
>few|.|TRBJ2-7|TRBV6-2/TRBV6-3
CASKRTEAYEQYF
TGTGCCAGCAAGCGGACAGAAGCCTACGAGCAGTACTTC
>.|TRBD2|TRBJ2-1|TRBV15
CATSSRLAGNYNEQFF
TGTGCCACCAGCTCACGACTAGCGGGTAACTACAATGAGCAGTTCTTC